Sequencing of this T cell receptor (beta chain) was carried out in a study of OX40 agonist ivuxolimab in advanced cancers. Study in general: Patients were dosed with the agonistic anti-OX40 (CD134) antibody ivuxolimab.

Germline loops: CDR1 SGHNT, CDR2 YYREEE (reference sequence). With 3 bases removed from V and 6 bases from J, the gap between germline ends came to 9 bases. This CDR3 is built from 12 residues. TCRdb's table, derived via immunoSEQ multiplex PCR, lists solely in-frame clones and lacks some. The sample carries some 83,000 clones, around 84% recorded once. This TCR derives from an adult with an advanced solid tumor such as melanoma, head and neck, liver or kidney cancer. The source was CD4+ or CD8+ T cells sorted from blood, collected in a trial of the OX40 agonist ivuxolimab. This sequence joins TRBV5-4 and TRBJ1-2, with unresolved D. Written as DNA, the CDR3 is TGTGCCAGCAGCTCCCTGGAACATGGCTACACCTTC. It yields the protein CASSSLEHGYTF.